The present TCR beta chain was sequenced within a study of response to subunit inactivated influenza vaccine. Study-level points and caveats: Each seasonal influenza vaccination, the authors suggested, recruits few new T cells.

Comment on this clonotype: The target antigen is unknown.

One entry per CDR3 protein, called by TCRdb with MiXCR from the RT-PCR reads. This sample has some 520,000 distinct CDR3 sequences; approximately 15% occur once, and the top ten carry roughly 3%. Trimming cost V 5 bases and J 0 bases, with 13 bases left between them. Germline assignment: CDR1 SEHNR and CDR2 FQNEAQ (reference sequence). CDR3 length: 15 amino acids. The clonotype comes from a man aged 45-69 years who received an inactivated influenza vaccine. The chain carries TRBV7-9 and TRBJ1-2; D unresolved. The sequenced sample was CD4+ T cells sorted from PBMCs, obtained around 25 months after vaccination. The CDR3, as DNA: TGTGCCAGCAGCCCCCCTGGTTCGCCTAACTATGGCTACACCTTC. Its translation is CASSPPGSPNYGYTF.